The entry that follows covers one TCR beta chain sequence. Its antigen is currently unknown. Spike-ins of synthetic TCR analog templates went into each PCR. Method: immunoSEQ multiplex PCR; TCRdb's copy keeps in-frame clones and lacks some. The sample lists 45,000 to 65,000 clones; under 90% were seen once. This entry is derived from a study of PD-L1 blockade in urothelial cancer. Study context: Male sex and bladder-origin urothelial cancer characterized about 85% of the 29 patients. The median T cell count in blood samples was over 140,000.

The CDR3 sequence is 17 residues long. Unmatched junction bases numbered 12, after V lost 5 bases and J lost 2 bases. CDR1 and CDR2 (germline): MDHEN, SYDVKM. Notes on the study in general: Clones that were tumor-associated expanded more in the blood of durable-benefit patients at 3 weeks.

Sample: PBMCs, taken around atezolizumab (anti-PD-L1) treatment. V gene TRBV28 combines with J gene TRBJ2-5, with 9 bases identical to TRBD2. This sequence originates from a man aged 35 to 55 with urothelial cancer. The CDR3 loop reads CASSLPPAGGEQETQYF. CDR3 nucleotide sequence: TGTGCCAGCAGTCTTCCCCCGGCGGGAGGGGAACAAGAGACCCAGTACTTC.